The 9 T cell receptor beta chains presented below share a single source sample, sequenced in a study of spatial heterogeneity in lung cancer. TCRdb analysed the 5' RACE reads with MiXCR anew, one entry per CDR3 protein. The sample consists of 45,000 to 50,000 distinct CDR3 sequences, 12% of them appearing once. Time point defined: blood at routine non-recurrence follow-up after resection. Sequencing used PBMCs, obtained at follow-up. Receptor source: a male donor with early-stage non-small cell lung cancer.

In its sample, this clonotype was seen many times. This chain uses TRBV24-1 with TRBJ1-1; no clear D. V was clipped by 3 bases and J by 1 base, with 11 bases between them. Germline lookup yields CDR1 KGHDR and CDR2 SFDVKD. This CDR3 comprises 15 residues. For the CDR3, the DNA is TGTGCCACCAGTGATCGGTCTTGGGGGAACACTGAAGCTTTCTTT. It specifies CATSDRSWGNTEAFF.

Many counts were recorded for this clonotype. In DNA form, the CDR3 reads TGTGCCAGCAGACCAGGGACGAACACCGGGGAGCTGTTTTTT. Its protein is CASRPGTNTGELFF. The chain recombines TRBV14 with TRBJ2-2; possible D gene TRBD1, 5 bases. V dropped 6 bases and J dropped 0 bases, with 8 bases sitting between them. Germline V lookup: CDR1 SGHDN, CDR2 FVKESK. The CDR3 is 14 amino acids.

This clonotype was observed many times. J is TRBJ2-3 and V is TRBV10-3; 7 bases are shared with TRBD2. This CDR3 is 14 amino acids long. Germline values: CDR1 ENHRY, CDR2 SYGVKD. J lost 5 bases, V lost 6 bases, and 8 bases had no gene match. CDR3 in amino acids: CAIRAGGSRDTQYF. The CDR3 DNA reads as TGTGCCATCAGAGCCGGGGGGTCTAGAGATACGCAGTATTTT.

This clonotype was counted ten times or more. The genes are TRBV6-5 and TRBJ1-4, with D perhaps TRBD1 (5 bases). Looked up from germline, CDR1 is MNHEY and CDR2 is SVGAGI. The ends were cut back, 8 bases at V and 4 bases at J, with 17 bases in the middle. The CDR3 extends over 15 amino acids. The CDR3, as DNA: TGTGCCAGCCGGACCAGGGAGCGAATTAATGAAAAACTGTTTTTT. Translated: CASRTRERINEKLFF.

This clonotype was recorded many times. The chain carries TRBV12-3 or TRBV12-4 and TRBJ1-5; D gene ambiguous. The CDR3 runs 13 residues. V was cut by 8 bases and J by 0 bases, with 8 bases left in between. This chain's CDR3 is CASARSSNQPQHF. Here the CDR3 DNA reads TGTGCCAGCGCGAGGAGTAGCAATCAGCCCCAGCATTTT.

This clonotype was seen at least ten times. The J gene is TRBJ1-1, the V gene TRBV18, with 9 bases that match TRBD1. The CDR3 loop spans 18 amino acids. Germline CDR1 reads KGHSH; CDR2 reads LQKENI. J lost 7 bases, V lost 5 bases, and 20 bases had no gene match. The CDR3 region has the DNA TGTGCCAGCTCATCCTCATCCTCATGGGGACAGGGTGCGGATGAAGCTTTCTTT. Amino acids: CASSSSSSWGQGADEAFF. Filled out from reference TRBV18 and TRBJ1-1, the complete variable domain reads NAGVMQNPRHLVRRRGQEARLRCSPMKGHSHVYWYRQLPEEGLKFMVYLQKENIIDESGMPKERFSAEFPKEGPSILRIQQVVRGDSAAYFCASSSSSSWGQGADEAFFGQGTRLTVV.

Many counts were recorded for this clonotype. The CDR3 DNA reads TGTGCCAGCTCACTAGGGACAGCTGCAACTAATGAAAAACTGTTTTTT. It is translated as CASSLGTAATNEKLFF. The chain uses TRBV18 and TRBJ1-4; 7 bases align to TRBD1. CDR1 and CDR2 (germline): KGHSH, LQKENI. CDR3 length: 16 residues. Trimming removed 4 bases from V and 0 bases from J; junction bases left unmatched: 5.

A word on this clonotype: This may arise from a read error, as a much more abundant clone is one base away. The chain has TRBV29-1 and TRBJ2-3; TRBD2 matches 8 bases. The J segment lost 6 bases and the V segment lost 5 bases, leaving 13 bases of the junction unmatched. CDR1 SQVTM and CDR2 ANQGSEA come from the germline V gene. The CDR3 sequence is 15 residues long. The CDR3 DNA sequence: TGCAGCGTTTCGGGAGGGGGACATGGCTTCGATACGCAGTATTTT. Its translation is CSVSGGGHGFDTQYF.

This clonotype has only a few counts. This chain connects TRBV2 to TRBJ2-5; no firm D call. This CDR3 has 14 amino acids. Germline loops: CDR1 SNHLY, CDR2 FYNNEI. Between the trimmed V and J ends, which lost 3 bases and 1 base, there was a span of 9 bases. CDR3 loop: CASSDGRFQETQYF. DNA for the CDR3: TGTGCCAGCAGTGACGGGCGGTTCCAAGAGACCCAGTACTTC.